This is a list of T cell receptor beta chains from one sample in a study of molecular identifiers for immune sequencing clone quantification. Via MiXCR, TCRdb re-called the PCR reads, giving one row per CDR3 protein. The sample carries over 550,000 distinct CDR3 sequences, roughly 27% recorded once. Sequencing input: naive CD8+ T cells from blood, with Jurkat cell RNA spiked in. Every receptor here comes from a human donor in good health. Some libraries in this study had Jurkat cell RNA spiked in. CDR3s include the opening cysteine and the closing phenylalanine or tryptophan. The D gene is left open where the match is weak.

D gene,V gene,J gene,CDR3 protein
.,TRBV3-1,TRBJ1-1,CASSGDNPEAFF
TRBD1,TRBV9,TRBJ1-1,CASSVTQGGGAFF
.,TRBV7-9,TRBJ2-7,CASSLAQQGYEQYF
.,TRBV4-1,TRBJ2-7,CASSQVPWGDYEQYF
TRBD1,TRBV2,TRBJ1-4,CASKPGSTGVAEKLFF
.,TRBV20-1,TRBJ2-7,CSARSGTDSYEQYF
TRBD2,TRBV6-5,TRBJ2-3,CASSYMGLAEVSTDTQYF
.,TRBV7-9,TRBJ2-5,CASSPTLGETQYF
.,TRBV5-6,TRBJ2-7,CASSLLAAAYEQYF
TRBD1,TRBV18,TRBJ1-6,CASSTQQGEDPYNSPLHF
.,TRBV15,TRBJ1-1,CATSRDRGPVNTEAFF
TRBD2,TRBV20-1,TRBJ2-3,CSATYLAVRTDTQYF
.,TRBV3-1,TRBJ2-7,CASSQDISSYEQYF
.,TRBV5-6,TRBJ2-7,CASSLAGREQYF
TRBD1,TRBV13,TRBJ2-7,CASSLATGNEQYF
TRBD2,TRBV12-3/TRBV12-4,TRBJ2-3,CASSFLLAADTQYF
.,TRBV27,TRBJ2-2,CASRAGTQLVELFF
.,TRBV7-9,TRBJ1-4,CASSFQSNNEKLFF
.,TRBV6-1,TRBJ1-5,CAGSDNQPQHF
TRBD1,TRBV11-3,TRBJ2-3,CASSLTQGATQYF
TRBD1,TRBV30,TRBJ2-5,CAWLTGKETRYF
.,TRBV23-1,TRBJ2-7,CASSQSDEGRDYEQYF
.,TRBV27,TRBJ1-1,CASSLGPPAVTEAFF
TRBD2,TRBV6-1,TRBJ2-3,CASTKRTSGGKSTDTQYF
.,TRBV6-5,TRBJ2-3,CASSYSIRAVTQYF
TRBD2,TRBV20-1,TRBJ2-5,CSARSLAGAQEPQYF
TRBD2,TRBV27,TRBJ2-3,CARSLLAGVVDTPYF
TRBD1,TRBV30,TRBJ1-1,CAWSPRTGGDTEAFF
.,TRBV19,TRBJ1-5,CASKIFGGANPRQPQHF
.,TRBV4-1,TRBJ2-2,CASSRGGTYTGELFF
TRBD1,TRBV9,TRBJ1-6,CASSPWDSSGSPLHF
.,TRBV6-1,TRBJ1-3,CASSERGRANTIYF
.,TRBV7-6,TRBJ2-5,CASSLARTEETQYF
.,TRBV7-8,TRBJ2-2,CASSLAGRATGELFF
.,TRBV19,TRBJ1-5,CASSIVVLSQPQHF
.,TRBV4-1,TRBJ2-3,CASSLVGGEADTQYF
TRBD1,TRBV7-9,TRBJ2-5,CASSFSPGQAKETQYF
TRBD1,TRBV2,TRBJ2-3,CASSAGGHSTDTQYF
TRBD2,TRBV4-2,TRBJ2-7,CASSQVTSGDSSYEQYF
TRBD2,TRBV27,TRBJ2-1,CASSRLAGSSYNEQFF
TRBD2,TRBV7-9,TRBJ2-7,CASSSLSGSSYEQYF
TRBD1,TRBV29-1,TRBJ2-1,CSGQYRGVIDEQFF
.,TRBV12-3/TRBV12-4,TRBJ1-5,CASSQGTPQHF
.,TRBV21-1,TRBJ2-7,CASSPGGDRTPYEQYF
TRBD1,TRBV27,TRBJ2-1,CASSLGRQGSQYNEQFF
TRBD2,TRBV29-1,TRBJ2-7,CSVEGGGKEYEQYF
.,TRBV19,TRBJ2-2,CASSIRVSAGELFF
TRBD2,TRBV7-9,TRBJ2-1,CASSLTSGSDEQFF
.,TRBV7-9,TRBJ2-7,CASSFIGSYEQYF
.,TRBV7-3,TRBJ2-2,CASGFGVGTGELFF
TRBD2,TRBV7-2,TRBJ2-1,CASSLDSGSFGKDNEQFF
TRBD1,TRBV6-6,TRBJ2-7,CASSYPDRGAEQYF